The present T cell receptor beta chain was sequenced within a study of cytomegalovirus exposure and HLA in healthy donors. Across the whole study: The 120 or so validation repertoires were produced on the same platform as the 550 to 700 repertoires of the first cohort. This was reported in a later analysis. Study results and caveats: For most TCR sequences rarity was the rule, although some public TCRs occurred in many donors.

The table came from immunoSEQ multiplex PCR; TCRdb's copy has only in-frame clones and leaves some out. In the table there are roughly 220,000 clones, approximately 83% of which are singletons. With respect to this clone: Its antigen is unidentified.

CDR1 is SGHTA, CDR2 FQGNSA, per germline. Trimming left V 8 bases short and J 4 bases short, with 9 bases between. This CDR3 comprises 12 residues. Sequences were obtained from PBMCs. This rearrangement joins TRBV7-2 to TRBJ2-1; D unclear. This clonotype was obtained from a woman in her thirties in good health and CMV-seropositive. The CDR3 coding sequence is TGTGCCAGCGAGGCTGATTACAATGAGCAGTTCTTC. Its translation: CASEADYNEQFF.